Below, 14 T cell receptor beta chains from the same sample are listed, as sequenced in a study of post-analysis software for immune sequencing data. Points from the study as a whole: Roughly 5 TRBV segments (TRBV5-6, TRBV5-1 and TRBV20-1 among them) occurred more frequently in patients than in controls.

Unique molecular identifiers had been added to the TCR beta cDNA libraries. From the PCR reads, TCRdb called clonotypes with MiXCR, one entry per CDR3 protein. Of approximately 730,000 distinct CDR3 sequences listed, 40% to 55% were seen once; the top ten hold 4.9%. These TCRs are of unknown antigen specificity. Sequenced material: blood. The receptor set was obtained from a girl aged 10 to 17 with multiple sclerosis.

CDR3 nucleotide sequence: TGTGCCAGCAGCTTATTCGGGCAGGTGATCTACGAGCAGTACTTC. Its translation: CASSLFGQVIYEQYF. The rearrangement uses TRBV7-2 and TRBJ2-7, with D unclear. V was trimmed by 2 bases and J by 3 bases, leaving 14 bases between them. The CDR3 length is 15 residues. Germline V CDR1 and CDR2: SGHTA, FQGNSA.

The chain links TRBV7-9 to TRBJ2-7, with TRBD1 matching 8 bases. J was trimmed by 4 bases and V by 4 bases; bases with no gene match: 24. Per the germline V gene, CDR1 is SEHNR and CDR2 is FQNEAQ (reference sequence). The CDR3 has 20 amino acids. As DNA, the CDR3 is TGTGCCAGCAGCTCCCGGACAGGGTCACCATCAGGGCACAATGCATACGAGCAGTACTTC. It is translated as CASSSRTGSPSGHNAYEQYF. Combining the CDR3 with reference TRBV7-9 and TRBJ2-7 gives the whole variable domain DTGVSQNPRHKITKRGQNVTFRCDPISEHNRLYWYRQTLGQGPEFLTYFQNEAQLEKSRLLSDRFSAERPKGSFSTLEIQRTEQGDSAMYLCASSSRTGSPSGHNAYEQYFGPGTRLTVT.

The sample holds one count of this clonotype. V is TRBV24-1 and J is TRBJ2-3, with D unclear. Germline CDR1 reads KGHDR; CDR2 reads SFDVKD. The CDR3 runs to 13 residues. Trimming stripped 4 bases from V and 4 bases from J, with 8 bases between. This CDR3 is CATSDQTADTQYF. Here the CDR3 DNA reads TGTGCCACCAGTGACCAGACGGCAGATACGCAGTATTTT.

This clonotype was detected a few times. The J gene is TRBJ2-7, the V gene TRBV6-2 or TRBV6-3; the match to TRBD2 covers 8 bases. Germline assignment: CDR1 MNHEY and CDR2 SVGEGT. With 2 bases clipped from V and 6 bases from J, the junction kept 9 bases outside the gene matches. The CDR3 is made up of 15 amino acids. The CDR3 region has the DNA TGTGCCAGCAGTTACGTCACTAGCGGCAGTTCCGAGCAGTACTTC. It yields the protein CASSYVTSGSSEQYF.

The CDR3 DNA follows: TGCAGTGCTAGGGGACTAGCGGGTTCGTCTCACGAGCAGTACTTC. Protein: CSARGLAGSSHEQYF. The gene calls are TRBV20-1 and TRBJ2-7; 12 bases are a match to TRBD2. V shed 3 bases and J 5 bases; nucleotides not matched to a gene: 8. The CDR3 contains 15 residues. CDR1 and CDR2 (germline): DFQATT, SNEGSKA (reference sequence).

The CDR3 sequence is CASSQESGSIADTQYF. Here the CDR3 DNA reads TGCGCCAGCAGCCAAGAAAGCGGGAGTATCGCAGATACGCAGTATTTT. The chain combines TRBV4-3 with TRBJ2-3; 8 bases map to TRBD2. The germline V gene has CDR1 LGHNA and CDR2 YSLEER. CDR3 length: 16 amino acids. With 0 bases clipped from V and 4 bases from J, the junction kept 6 bases outside the gene matches.

This clonotype was seen a handful of times. The rearrangement links TRBV20-1 to TRBJ2-3; D perhaps matches TRBD2 (5 bases). The CDR3 consists of 15 residues. V was cut by 6 bases and J by 0 bases, with 16 bases left in between. From germline, CDR1 is DFQATT and CDR2 SNEGSKA (reference sequence). CDR3 sequence: CSAPKGRVSTDTQYF. The CDR3, as DNA: TGCAGTGCCCCTAAAGGGCGGGTGAGCACAGATACGCAGTATTTT.

This clonotype was observed a handful of times. The V and J genes are TRBV29-1 and TRBJ2-7; 7 nucleotides agree with TRBD1. CDR3 length equals 13 residues. The J segment lost 2 bases and the V segment lost 5 bases, leaving 6 bases of the junction unmatched. CDR1 and CDR2 from the germline V gene are SQVTM and ANQGSEA. The CDR3 protein is CSVSRQGTYEQYF. The CDR3 DNA is TGCAGCGTTAGTAGACAGGGTACCTACGAGCAGTACTTC.

The CDR3 DNA is TGCGCCAGCAGCTCAACGGGATCCCACAATGAGCAGTTCTTC. Protein: CASSSTGSHNEQFF. The J gene is TRBJ2-1, the V gene TRBV5-1; D might be TRBD2 (5 bases). Germline V gene lookup returns CDR1 SGHRS and CDR2 YFSETQ. This CDR3 has 14 residues. The V end was cut by 3 bases, the J end by 5 bases, with 12 bases between. The complete variable domain, with remaining parts taken from reference TRBV5-1 and TRBJ2-1, reads KAGVTQTPRYLIKTRGQQVTLSCSPISGHRSVSWYQQTPGQGLQFLFEYFSETQRNKGNFPGRFSGRQFSNSRSEMNVSTLELGDSALYLCASSSTGSHNEQFFGPGTRLTVL.

The V gene is TRBV11-2, the J gene TRBJ2-1, with 11 bases that match TRBD2. Losses at the gene ends were 5 bases for V and 5 bases for J; bases not matched to a gene: 8. The CDR3 spans 16 residues. From germline, CDR1 is SGHAT and CDR2 FQNNGV. CDR3 protein: CASSPIAGGTNNEQFF. CDR3 nucleotides: TGTGCCAGCAGCCCTATAGCGGGAGGGACCAACAATGAGCAGTTCTTC.

The table lists this clonotype with a few counts. The chain has TRBV20-1 and TRBJ2-3; tentative D call: TRBD2 (5 bases). The V and J ends lost 7 bases and 2 bases respectively, with 10 bases between them. The CDR3 sequence is 12 residues long. Germline loops: CDR1 DFQATT, CDR2 SNEGSKA (reference sequence). CDR3 nucleotides: TGCAGTGGGGCACGGGACACAGATACGCAGTATTTT. Encoded protein: CSGARDTDTQYF.

This clonotype was counted once. The rearrangement links TRBV29-1 to TRBJ2-4, with D unresolved. The germline V gene encodes CDR1 SQVTM and CDR2 ANQGSEA. Trimming shortened V by 6 bases and J by 6 bases, and 9 bases separated the two germline ends. CDR3 length: 11 amino acids. CDR3 protein: CSVGFANIQYF. The CDR3 DNA reads TGCAGCGTGGGATTCGCAAACATTCAGTACTTC.

The chain recombines TRBV7-9 with TRBJ1-4, with TRBD1 matching 9 bases. CDR1 is SEHNR, CDR2 FQNEAQ, per germline (reference sequence). The CDR3 runs 16 residues. V lost 5 bases to trimming and J lost 7 bases; unmatched junction nucleotides: 11. The CDR3 bases are TGTGCCAGCAGCCAAGTTGTCCGACAGGGGGGTGAAAAACTGTTTTTT. Amino acid sequence: CASSQVVRQGGEKLFF.

The table lists this clonotype with a few counts. The chain joins TRBV7-9 to TRBJ2-3; 11 bases are a match to TRBD2. V was clipped by 5 bases and J by 2 bases; unmatched bases: 6. From germline, CDR1 is SEHNR and CDR2 FQNEAQ (reference sequence). The CDR3 runs to 16 residues. The CDR3 reads CASSPLSGRVTDTQYF. CDR3 DNA sequence: TGTGCCAGCAGCCCCCTTAGCGGGAGGGTCACAGATACGCAGTATTTT.